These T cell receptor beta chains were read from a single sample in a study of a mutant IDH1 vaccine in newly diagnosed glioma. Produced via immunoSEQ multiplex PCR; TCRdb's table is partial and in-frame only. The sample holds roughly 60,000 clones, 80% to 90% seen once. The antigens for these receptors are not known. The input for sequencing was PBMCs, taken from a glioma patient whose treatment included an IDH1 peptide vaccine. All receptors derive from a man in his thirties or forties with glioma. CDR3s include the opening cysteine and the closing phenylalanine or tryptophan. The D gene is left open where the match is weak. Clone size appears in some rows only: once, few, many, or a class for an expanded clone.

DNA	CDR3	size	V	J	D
TGTGCCAGCAGCGTTGGAAGACAGGGCGACTCTTTTGGCTACACCTTC	CASSVGRQGDSFGYTF	.	TRBV5-6	TRBJ1-2	TRBD1
TGTGCCAGCAGCTTACCGACAGGGAACACTGAAGCTTTCTTT	CASSLPTGNTEAFF	.	TRBV7-8	TRBJ1-1	.
TGTGCCAGCAGTTTGAGGGGCATATTTTACACTGAAGCTTTCTTT	CASSLRGIFYTEAFF	few	TRBV27	TRBJ1-1	.
TGTGCCAGCAGCCCGGCGGCGGCCGGGCTCTACGAGCAGTACTTC	CASSPAAAGLYEQYF	.	TRBV7-2	TRBJ2-7	.
TGCGCCAGCAGCTTGATAAGGGGGCAAGTTCAGCAGTACTTC	CASSLIRGQVQQYF	.	TRBV5-1	TRBJ2-7	TRBD1
TGTGCCAGCTCACCACTCCCTCCTCAGGGGAACACTGAAGCTTTCTTT	CASSPLPPQGNTEAFF	once	TRBV18	TRBJ1-1	.
TGTGCCAGTCGGCAAAGCAATCAGCCCCAGCATTTT	CASRQSNQPQHF	.	TRBV19	TRBJ1-5	.
TGTGCCAGCAGCGGAGGGACAGGTTACTTTAGCAATCAGCCCCAGCATTTT	CASSGGTGYFSNQPQHF	few	TRBV7-8	TRBJ1-5	TRBD1
TGCAGCGTCCGGTTCAGCGGGTTGAACACTGAAGCTTTCTTT	CSVRFSGLNTEAFF	.	TRBV29-1	TRBJ1-1	.
TGTGCCAGCAAAACGTTGTCAGATATCGGGGAGCTGTTTTTT	CASKTLSDIGELFF	few	TRBV6-6	TRBJ2-2	.
TGTGCCAGCAGTAAACAGGGTGGCCAAGAGACCCAGTACTTC	CASSKQGGQETQYF	.	TRBV2	TRBJ2-5	.
TGTGCCAGCAGTGAGGTTCCCCTGGAAGGCTACACCTTC	CASSEVPLEGYTF	.	TRBV2	TRBJ1-2	.
TGTGCCAGCAGCTTAGTGATGTGGCAGGGGAAGGGCACCGGGGAGCTGTTTTTT	CASSLVMWQGKGTGELFF	.	TRBV13	TRBJ2-2	.
TGTGCCAGCAGCTTACTAGCCTACGAGCAGTACTTC	CASSLLAYEQYF	.	TRBV7-9	TRBJ2-7	.
TGTGCCTGGAGTGTAGGGGGGGGATATAGCAATCAGCCCCAGCATTTT	CAWSVGGGYSNQPQHF	few	TRBV30	TRBJ1-5	.
TGTGCCAGCAGCAAAGAATACAGGGGGACTGAAGCTTTCTTT	CASSKEYRGTEAFF	.	TRBV14	TRBJ1-1	TRBD1
TGTGCCAGCAGCATACTACAGGGATCCTACGAGCAGTACTTC	CASSILQGSYEQYF	.	TRBV7-2	TRBJ2-7	.
TGTGCCAGCAGCTTGGCGGGGCGAAGCAATCAGCCCCAGCATTTT	CASSLAGRSNQPQHF	.	TRBV5-8	TRBJ1-5	.
TGTGCCAGCAGCTCGATGAAGGGCAGGCGTCTCTACGAGCAGTACTTC	CASSSMKGRRLYEQYF	.	TRBV7-9	TRBJ2-7	.
TGTGCCAGCGGAGGGGTCGATTCACCCCTCCACTTT	CASGGVDSPLHF	.	TRBV9	TRBJ1-6	.
TGTGCCAGTAGTATAGGTTCCACGACAGGGAGAGCCACAGATACGCAGTATTTT	CASSIGSTTGRATDTQYF	.	TRBV19	TRBJ2-3	TRBD1
TGCGCCAGCAGTCGAGTCGGGACAGGGGGCTTCGAGACCCAGTACTTC	CASSRVGTGGFETQYF	.	TRBV4-1	TRBJ2-5	TRBD1
TGTGCCAGCAGGAAGGGGACAGGCAAATCCTACGAGCAGTACTTC	CASRKGTGKSYEQYF	.	TRBV28	TRBJ2-7	TRBD1
TGTGCCAGCTCACCACCGGTGCACAAACAAGAGACCCAGTACTTC	CASSPPVHKQETQYF	.	TRBV18	TRBJ2-5	.
TGCGCCAGCAGTGACGGACAGGAGACCCACCAAGAGACCCAGTACTTC	CASSDGQETHQETQYF	.	TRBV5-1	TRBJ2-5	TRBD1
TGTGCCAGCAGGCCTACGGGGAGGGAAAAAGACAATGAGCAGTTCTTC	CASRPTGREKDNEQFF	.	TRBV27	TRBJ2-1	TRBD2
TGTGCCAGCAGCTTGGCTCAGAGGCCCCGCGATGAGCAGTTCTTC	CASSLAQRPRDEQFF	.	TRBV5-5	TRBJ2-1	.